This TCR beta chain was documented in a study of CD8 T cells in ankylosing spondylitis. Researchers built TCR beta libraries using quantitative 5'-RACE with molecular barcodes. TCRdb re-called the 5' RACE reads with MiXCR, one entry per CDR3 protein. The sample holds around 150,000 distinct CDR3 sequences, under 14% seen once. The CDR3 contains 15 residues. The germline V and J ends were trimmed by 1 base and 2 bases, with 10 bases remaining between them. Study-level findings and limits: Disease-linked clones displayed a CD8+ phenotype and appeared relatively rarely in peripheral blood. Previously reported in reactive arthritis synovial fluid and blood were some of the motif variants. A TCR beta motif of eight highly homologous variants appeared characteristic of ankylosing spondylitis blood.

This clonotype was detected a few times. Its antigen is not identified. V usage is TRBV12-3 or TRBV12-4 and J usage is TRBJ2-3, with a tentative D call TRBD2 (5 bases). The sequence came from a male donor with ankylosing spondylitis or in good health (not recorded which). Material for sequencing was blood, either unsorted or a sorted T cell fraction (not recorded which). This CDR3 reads CASSLGTRDTDTQYF. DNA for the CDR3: TGTGCCAGCAGTTTAGGGACCCGGGACACAGATACGCAGTATTTT.